This TCR beta chain was sequenced in a study of shared clonotypes between healthy human individuals. The overall study: Donors consisted of two women and three men between 18 and 49. Per donor, three plates held CD4 naive cells, three held CD4 memory, two held CD8 naive and one held CD8 memory.

The V and J ends lost 5 bases and 4 bases, in that order; junction bases with no gene match: 8. This CDR3 is built from 16 residues. CDR1 SEHNR and CDR2 FQNEAQ come from the germline V gene (reference sequence). Sequenced by immunoSEQ multiplex PCR; TCRdb stores in-frame clones only, minus some. Here the sample spans under 1,100,000 clones, more than 65% being singletons. Details on this clone: Its specificity is unknown.

Study-wide findings and caveats: Only blood samples were collected, and tissue repertoires likely differ. Non-shared clonotypes were found to have lower generation probabilities than the clonotypes that were shared by all four of the sorted-subset donors.

The specimen sequenced was memory CD4+ T cells sorted from blood. Subset reported: CD45RA-negative fraction. The chain combines TRBV7-9 with TRBJ1-5; 10 nucleotides match TRBD1. The origin of this receptor is a man younger than 30 in good health. The CDR3 region is CASSMGQGTENQPQHF. The CDR3 nucleotides read TGTGCCAGCAGCATGGGACAGGGGACGGAAAATCAGCCCCAGCATTTT.